This T cell receptor beta chain stems from a study of blood T cells in healthy people across ages (dated by TCRdb to the mid-2010s). With regard to the full study: In model experiments, roughly one uniquely barcoded TCR beta cDNA molecule per two T cells was captured by template switching. To track age-related changes in TCR beta repertoire diversity, the study relied on deep sequencing normalized with unique cDNA molecular identifiers. The donors were split into four age groups: young (average about 16 years), middle-aged (roughly 42), aged (approximately 59) and long-lived (over 75). Donors of different ages were randomly distributed across sequencing lanes to avoid experimental bias. Two additional independent replicas of 1 million unique cDNA reads from the same blood draw were analyzed for two donors (one aged 18 to 30 and one aged 80 or older). General study outcomes and caveats: As age increased, observed TCR beta diversity per million T cells dropped in a roughly linear way, and a significant reduction was already evident by age around 41. Because the CMV infection status of the donors was unknown, age-related changes in expanded clonotypes may potentially have been confounded. Compared with the aged group, the long-lived group had more naive CD4+ T cells, fewer expanded clones and increased TCR diversity, a pattern suggesting age selection. Observed TCR beta diversity correlated strongly with the percentage of naive T cells measured by flow cytometry. Estimates of total diversity based on one million sequenced T cells were regarded as lower bounds and as underestimates. Conclusive comparison of naive and antigen-experienced compartments was prevented by the profiling of bulk unsorted PBMCs.

This clonotype has just a few counts. The antigen this receptor binds is unknown. No base quality information exists; no much larger clone differs at one position. Reading the germline V gene (reference sequence) gives CDR1 PRHDT and CDR2 FYEKMQ. V is clipped by 1 base and J by 1 base, and the sequence between their germline boundaries is 13 bases long. Measured from the cysteine to the phenylalanine, the CDR3 is 16 residues long. CDR3 DNA is the only sequence kept; it has 48 bases, read in frame from the first base. Library prep was done by 5' RACE. Sequencing instrument: Illumina HiSeq 2500. The second PCR ran for about 6 to 12 cycles and used a J-beta primer mix along with a sample-barcoded 5' primer. Each TCR beta cDNA molecule received a unique molecular identifier from a template-switch 5' adaptor carrying 12 random nucleotides. Each sample yielded at least 3 million CDR3-containing paired-end reads. The Mint cDNA synthesis kit, primed by a TRBC-specific oligonucleotide, was used to synthesize first-strand cDNA from all RNA. After uracil-DNA glycosylase treatment, a first 18-cycle PCR used universal primers M1SS and BC2_uni_R on all cDNA. The paper's data handling went like this. Normalization of each sample was performed by random selection of 1 million high-quality reads, each carrying a distinct molecular identifier. Reads with shared molecular identifiers were discarded instead of being binned into consensus sequences. MiTCR, set to a Q25 quality threshold and the strictest error-elimination algorithm, was used for CDR3 identification, clonotype clustering and error correction. A nonparametric unseen species model using Euler transformation provided a lower-bound estimate of total TCR beta diversity. Starting from the raw public reads, TCRdb applied fastp trimming at Q25, assembled clones with MiXCR and retained in-frame beta chains. Entries are consolidated by CDR3 protein sequence, retaining the most common genes and DNA. These V and J calls originate from TCRdb's pipeline instead of the authors' own analysis. This sample lists about 1,600,000 distinct CDR3 sequences; 35% to 45% were detected once. The leading ten clones occupy roughly 7.7% of the sample.

Systemically healthy Caucasian individuals from Russia, over 30 in total and aged about 6 to 100 years, were included as donors. Each donor gave approximately 9.4 milliliters of peripheral blood, drawn into EDTA-treated Vacutainer tubes. Ficoll-Paque density-gradient centrifugation was used to isolate PBMCs, with at least 7 million per sample. Trizol reagent was used to extract total RNA from PBMCs, with at least 5 micrograms per sample. For every donor, an aliquot of PBMCs went through flow cytometry to measure the percentages of naive CD45RAhigh/CD27high T cells. This receptor chain uses TRBV13 and TRBJ2-5; the D assignment is uncertain and may be TRBD1 or TRBD2, with 5 bases supporting each. The sequenced sample consisted of blood. This receptor was identified in a woman between 18 and 29 years old in good health. The CDR3 has the sequence CASSLDGDRTQETQYF. The bases read TGTGCCAGCAGCTTAGACGGGGACCGCACCCAAGAGACCCAGTACTTC.